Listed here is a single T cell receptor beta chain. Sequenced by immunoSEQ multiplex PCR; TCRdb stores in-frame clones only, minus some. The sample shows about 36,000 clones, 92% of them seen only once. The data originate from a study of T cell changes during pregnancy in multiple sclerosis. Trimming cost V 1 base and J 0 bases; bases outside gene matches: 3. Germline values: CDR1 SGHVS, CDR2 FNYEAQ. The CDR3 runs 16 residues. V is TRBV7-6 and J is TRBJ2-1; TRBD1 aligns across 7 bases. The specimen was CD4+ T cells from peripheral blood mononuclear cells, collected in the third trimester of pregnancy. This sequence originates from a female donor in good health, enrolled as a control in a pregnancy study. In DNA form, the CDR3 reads TGTGCCAGCAGCTTAGTGGGACAGATCTCCTACAATGAGCAGTTCTTC. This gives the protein CASSLVGQISYNEQFF.